This T cell receptor (beta chain) was sequenced for a study of blood T cell repertoires in COVID-19. In the study overall: The study drew acute and convalescent COVID-19 samples from the United States, Italy and Spain. PBMCs, B-cell-depleted T cells, or T cells were the source of the cDNA or gDNA that made up the material.

This clone was recorded a few times. This CDR3 has 14 residues. The germline gives CDR1 SNHLY, CDR2 FYNNEI. V shed 8 bases and J 8 bases; nucleotides not matched to a gene: 7. The Seattle site enrolled patients during active infection and followed them longitudinally. Authors' processing steps: Reference gene primer amplification in the assay estimated nucleated cell counts. Only in-frame clones appear in the TCRdb table, and some are missing; sequencing was by immunoSEQ multiplex PCR. V, J and clone size were drawn from that table, and D and trimming were deduced from the DNA. The table shows some 150,000 clones, with around 84% occurring only once.

The chain uses TRBV2 and TRBJ2-1; TRBD1 agrees at 12 bases. Sequenced material: peripheral blood. This sequence originates from a woman in her 70s with COVID-19, enrolled during active disease. CDR3 loop: CASVGQGARDEQFF. CDR3 bases: TGTGCCAGCGTGGGACAGGGGGCTAGGGATGAGCAGTTCTTC. Full variable domain (rest looked up from reference TRBV2 and TRBJ2-1): EPEVTQTPSHQVTQMGQEVILRCVPISNHLYFYWYRQILGQKVEFLVSFYNNEISEKSEIFDDQFSVERPDGSNFTLKIRSTKLEDSAMYFCASVGQGARDEQFFGPGTRLTVL.